This is a list of T cell receptor beta chains from one sample in a study of blood T cells in healthy people across ages. TCRdb reprocessed the 5' RACE reads via MiXCR and lists one record per CDR3 protein. This sample has about 640,000 distinct CDR3 sequences; about 53% occur once, and the top ten carry 30% to 40%. The sequenced sample consisted of blood. Receptors originate from a man in his fifties or sixties in good health. The CDR3 runs from the conserved cysteine through the conserved F or W. The order of the fields is D gene, V gene, clone size, J gene, CDR3 protein, CDR3 DNA. The D gene is left open where the match is weak. Size is stated for part of the rows, as once, few or many counts, or as a class when the clone is expanded.

>-|TRBV5-1|few|TRBJ1-5
CASSPGHGDQPQHF
TGCGCCAGCAGCCCCGGACACGGGGATCAGCCCCAGCATTTT
>-|TRBV12-3/TRBV12-4|-|TRBJ1-1
CASSFVRAAETFF
TGTGCCAGCAGTTTCGTCCGGGCCGCAGAAACTTTCTTT
>TRBD2|TRBV7-6|few|TRBJ2-7
CASSFSGRSHYEQYF
TGTGCCAGCAGCTTTAGCGGGAGGTCCCACTACGAGCAGTACTTC
>-|TRBV21-1|-|TRBJ2-7
CASSTQESSYEQYF
TGTGCCAGCAGCACACAGGAGAGCTCCTACGAGCAGTACTTC
>-|TRBV10-3|-|TRBJ1-2
CAISESAGTVNYGYTF
TGTGCCATCAGTGAGTCTGCAGGGACCGTAAACTATGGCTACACCTTC
>-|TRBV18|-|TRBJ1-5
CASSPGISNQPQHF
TGTGCCAGCTCACCGGGTATTAGCAATCAGCCCCAGCATTTT
>-|TRBV10-3|-|TRBJ1-6
CAIRGRDSPLHF
TGTGCCATCAGGGGGCGAGATTCACCCCTCCACTTT
>TRBD2|TRBV18|-|TRBJ2-5
CASSPWRGGVEQYF
TGTGCCAGCTCACCGTGGCGGGGGGGCGTTGAGCAGTACTTC
>-|TRBV12-3/TRBV12-4|few|TRBJ2-3
CASSPPMRGVPSTDTQYF
TGTGCCAGCAGTCCCCCAATGCGGGGAGTCCCTAGCACAGATACGCAGTATTTT
>-|TRBV15|-|TRBJ2-3
CATSRDQTDTQYF
TGTGCCACCAGCAGAGATCAAACGGATACGCAGTATTTT